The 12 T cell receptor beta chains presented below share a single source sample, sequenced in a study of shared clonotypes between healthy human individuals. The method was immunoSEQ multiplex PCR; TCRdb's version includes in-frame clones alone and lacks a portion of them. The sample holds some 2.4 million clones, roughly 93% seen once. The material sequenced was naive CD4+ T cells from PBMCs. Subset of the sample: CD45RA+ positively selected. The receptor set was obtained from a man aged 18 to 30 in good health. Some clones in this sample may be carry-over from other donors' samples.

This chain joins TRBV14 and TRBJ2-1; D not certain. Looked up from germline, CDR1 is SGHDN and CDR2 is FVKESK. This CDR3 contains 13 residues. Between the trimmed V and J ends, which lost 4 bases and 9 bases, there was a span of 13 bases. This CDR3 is CASSLGLHTEQFF. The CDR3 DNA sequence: TGTGCCAGCAGCCTGGGCCTACACACTGAGCAGTTCTTC.

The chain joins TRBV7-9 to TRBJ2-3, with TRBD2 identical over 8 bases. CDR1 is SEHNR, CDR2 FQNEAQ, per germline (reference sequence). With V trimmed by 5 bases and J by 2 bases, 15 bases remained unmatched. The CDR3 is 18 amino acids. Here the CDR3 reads CASSRLGRAGDLTDTQYF. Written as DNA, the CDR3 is TGTGCCAGCAGCCGCTTGGGGCGAGCGGGAGACCTCACAGATACGCAGTATTTT.

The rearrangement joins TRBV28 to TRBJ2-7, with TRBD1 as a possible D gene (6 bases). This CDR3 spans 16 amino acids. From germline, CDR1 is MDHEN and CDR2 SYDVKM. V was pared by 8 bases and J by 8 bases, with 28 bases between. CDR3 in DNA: TGTGCCAGCGCCTTACCGCCCGGGACACCGGATTGGCAGCAGTACTTC. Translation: CASALPPGTPDWQQYF. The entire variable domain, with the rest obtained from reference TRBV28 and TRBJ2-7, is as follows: DVKVTQSSRYLVKRTGEKVFLECVQDMDHENMFWYRQDPGLGLRLIYFSYDVKMKEKGDIPEGYSVSREKKERFSLILESASTNQTSMYLCASALPPGTPDWQQYFGPGTRLTVT.

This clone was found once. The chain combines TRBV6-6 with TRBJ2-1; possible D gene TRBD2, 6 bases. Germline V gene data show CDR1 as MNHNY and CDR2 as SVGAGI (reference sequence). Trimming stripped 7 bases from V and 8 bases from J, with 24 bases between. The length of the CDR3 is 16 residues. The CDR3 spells CASTQRGLAWGDEQFF. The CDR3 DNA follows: TGTGCCAGCACTCAGAGGGGTCTAGCTTGGGGGGATGAGCAGTTCTTC.

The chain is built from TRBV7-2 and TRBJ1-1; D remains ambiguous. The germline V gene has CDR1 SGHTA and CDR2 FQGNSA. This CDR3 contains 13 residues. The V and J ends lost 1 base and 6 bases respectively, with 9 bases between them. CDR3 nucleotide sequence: TGTGCCAGCAGCTTAGAGGCAAGGGCTGAAGCTTTCTTT. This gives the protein CASSLEARAEAFF.

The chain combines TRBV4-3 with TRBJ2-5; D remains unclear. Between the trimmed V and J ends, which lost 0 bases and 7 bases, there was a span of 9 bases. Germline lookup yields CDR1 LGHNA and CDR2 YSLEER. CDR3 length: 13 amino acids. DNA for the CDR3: TGCGCCAGCAGCCAAGAGCGTCAGCGGACCCAGTACTTC. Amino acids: CASSQERQRTQYF.

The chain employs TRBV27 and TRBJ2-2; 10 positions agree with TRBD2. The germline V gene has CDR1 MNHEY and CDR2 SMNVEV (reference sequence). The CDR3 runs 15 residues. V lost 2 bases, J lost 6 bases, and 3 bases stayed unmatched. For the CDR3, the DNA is TGTGCCAGCAGTTTAAGAGCGGGAGGGTCCGGGGAGCTGTTTTTT. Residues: CASSLRAGGSGELFF.

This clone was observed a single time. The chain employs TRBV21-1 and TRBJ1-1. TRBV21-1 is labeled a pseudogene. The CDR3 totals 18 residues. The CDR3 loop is CASSTSWTAWEGGTEAFF. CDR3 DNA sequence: TGTGCCAGCAGCACTTCCTGGACAGCCTGGGAGGGGGGCACTGAAGCTTTCTTT.

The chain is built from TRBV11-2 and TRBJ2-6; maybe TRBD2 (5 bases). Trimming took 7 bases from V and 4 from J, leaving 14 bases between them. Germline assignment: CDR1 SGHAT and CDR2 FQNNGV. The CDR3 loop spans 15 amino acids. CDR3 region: CASTSWETGANVLTF. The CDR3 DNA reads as TGTGCCAGCACCTCCTGGGAGACCGGGGCCAACGTCCTGACTTTC. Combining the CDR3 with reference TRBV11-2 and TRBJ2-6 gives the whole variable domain EAGVAQSPRYKIIEKRQSVAFWCNPISGHATLYWYQQILGQGPKLLIQFQNNGVVDDSQLPKDRFSAERLKGVDSTLKIQPAKLEDSAVYLCASTSWETGANVLTFGAGSRLTVL.

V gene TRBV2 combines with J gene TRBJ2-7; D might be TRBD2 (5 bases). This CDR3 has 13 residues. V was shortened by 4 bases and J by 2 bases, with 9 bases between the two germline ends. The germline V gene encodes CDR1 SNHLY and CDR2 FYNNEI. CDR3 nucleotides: TGTGCCAGCAGTGGAAGCGGAACCTACGAGCAGTACTTC. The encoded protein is CASSGSGTYEQYF.

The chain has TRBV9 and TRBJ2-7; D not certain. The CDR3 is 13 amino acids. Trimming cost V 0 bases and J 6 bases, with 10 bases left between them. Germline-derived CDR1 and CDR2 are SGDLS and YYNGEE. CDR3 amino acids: CASSVAPGFEQYF. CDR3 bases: TGTGCCAGCAGCGTAGCTCCAGGTTTCGAGCAGTACTTC.

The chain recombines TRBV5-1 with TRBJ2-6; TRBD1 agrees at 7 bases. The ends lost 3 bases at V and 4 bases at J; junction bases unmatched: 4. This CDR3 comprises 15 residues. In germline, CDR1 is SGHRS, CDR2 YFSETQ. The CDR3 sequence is CASSSGQVGANVLTF. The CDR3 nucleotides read TGCGCCAGCAGCTCTGGACAGGTCGGGGCCAACGTCCTGACTTTC.